This T cell receptor beta chain originates from a study of OX40 agonist ivuxolimab in advanced cancers. Study as a whole: In this trial design, patients received ivuxolimab intravenously at 0.01 to 10 mg/kg every 2 weeks. The study reported partial responses in three patients: one hepatocellular carcinoma, two cutaneous melanoma. General observations from the study: CD8+ T cells showed, on average, more clonal expansion than CD4+ cells.

Any history of autoimmune disease or systemic immunosuppression disqualified patients. Method: immunoSEQ multiplex PCR; TCRdb's copy keeps in-frame clones and lacks some. The table has about 71,000 clones, about 94% seen once. About this clone: The target antigen is unknown.

CDR1 and CDR2 (germline): LNHDA, SQIVND (reference sequence). The CDR3 is made up of 15 amino acids. V was pared by 6 bases and J by 3 bases, with 16 bases between. The sequencing here drew on CD4+ or CD8+ T cells sorted from blood, taken in a trial of the OX40 agonist ivuxolimab. The chain uses TRBV19 and TRBJ2-3; TRBD2 might be the D (5 bases). This TCR was sampled from an adult with an advanced solid tumor such as melanoma, head and neck, liver or kidney cancer. CDR3 nucleotide sequence: TGTGCCAGTAGCCCCCGGCGGGCGTGGACAGATACGCAGTATTTT. Encoded protein: CASSPRRAWTDTQYF.